This T cell receptor beta chain appears in the sequencing data of a study of response to subunit inactivated influenza vaccine. MiXCR, applied by TCRdb to the RT-PCR reads, yields one record per CDR3 protein. The sample contains hundreds of thousands of distinct CDR3 sequences, approximately 12% of which appear only once. Trimming removed 0 bases from V and 5 bases from J, with 11 bases in between. Germline values: CDR1 SGHRS, CDR2 YFSETQ. This CDR3 has 14 amino acids. The sample holds many counts of this clonotype. Source: PBMCs from blood, taken on the day of vaccination. The sequence derives from a man in his fifties who received an inactivated influenza vaccine. V is TRBV5-1 and J is TRBJ2-5; D is uncertain. This CDR3 is CASSLANYMETQYF. The CDR3 nucleotides are TGCGCCAGCAGCTTGGCCAACTATATGGAGACCCAGTACTTC.